This T cell receptor beta chain was retrieved from a study of cytomegalovirus exposure and HLA in healthy donors. Study in general: As an earlier analysis found, about 179 million T cells yielded over 95 million unique TCR beta sequences.

V gave up 4 bases and J gave up 4 bases; unmatched junction bases: 4. Germline CDR1 and CDR2: SGHNT and YYREEE (reference sequence). The CDR3 length is 15 residues. This clone appeared a single time. The PCR employed 60 Vbeta primers together with 13 Jbeta primers. Sequencing was performed with immunoSEQ multiplex PCR; in TCRdb, only in-frame clones are kept and a portion is missing. The repertoire holds around 130,000 clones, with 75% as singletons. Specimen: PBMCs. The chain carries TRBV5-4 and TRBJ2-3, with 12 bases aligning to TRBD2. This receptor was obtained from a woman in her thirties or forties in good health and CMV-seropositive. CDR3 nucleotide sequence: TGTGCCAGCAGCATGACTAGCGGGAGTGCAGATACGCAGTATTTT. Amino acids: CASSMTSGSADTQYF.